This is a list of T cell receptor beta chains from one sample in a study of blood T cell repertoires in COVID-19. Repertoires were generated with immunoSEQ multiplex PCR, while TCRdb's copy carries only in-frame clones and drops some. The sample gives approximately 220,000 clones, 75% to 90% of which show up once; 27% is in the top ten. The sample was peripheral blood. The receptors here all came from a man aged 35 to 55 with acute or convalescent COVID-19. Each CDR3 is given with its conserved first and last residue. The D gene is left open where the match is weak. Clone size is stated in some rows and not others, as once, few, many or a class when expanded.

j_call v_call clone_size d_call cdr3_aa cdr3_nt
TRBJ2-1 TRBV9 . . CASSVGAGDYNEQFF TGTGCCAGCAGCGTAGGGGCAGGGGATTACAATGAGCAGTTCTTC
TRBJ1-1 TRBV18 . . CASSPSHPGAGTEAFF TGTGCCAGCTCACCTAGTCACCCAGGGGCGGGTACTGAAGCTTTCTTT
TRBJ2-1 TRBV11-3 . . CASSQVQDEQFF TGTGCCAGCAGCCAGGTCCAAGATGAGCAGTTCTTC
TRBJ2-1 TRBV30 . TRBD2 CAWSQLAVSYNEQFF TGTGCCTGGAGCCAACTAGCGGTCTCCTACAATGAGCAGTTCTTC
TRBJ1-5 TRBV6-5 . TRBD1 CASSYFRQGAPQPQHF TGTGCCAGCAGTTACTTTCGACAGGGGGCGCCTCAGCCCCAGCATTTT
TRBJ1-1 TRBV6-1 . . CASSLEVITAQGAFF TGTGCCAGCAGCCTCGAGGTGATAACCGCGCAAGGAGCTTTCTTT
TRBJ2-3 TRBV7-2 . TRBD2 CASRPSSGEPPSTDTQYF TGTGCCAGCAGACCGAGTAGCGGGGAACCTCCTAGCACAGATACGCAGTATTTT
TRBJ2-7 TRBV6-5 . TRBD1 CASSALGTGIYEQYF TGTGCCAGCAGCGCGCTCGGGACAGGGATCTACGAGCAGTACTTC
TRBJ2-7 TRBV6-5 once . CASSYGQFLYEQYF TGTGCCAGCAGTTACGGGCAGTTCCTTTACGAGCAGTACTTC
TRBJ2-7 TRBV5-5 . TRBD1 CASSLASRTGGWYEQYF TGTGCCAGCAGCTTGGCCTCACGGACAGGGGGCTGGTACGAGCAGTACTTC
TRBJ2-5 TRBV25-1 . TRBD2 CASTRTSGQETQYF TGTGCCAGCACCCGGACTAGCGGGCAAGAGACCCAGTACTTC
TRBJ1-2 TRBV6-1 few TRBD1 CASSGSNQGVGYGYTF TGTGCCAGCAGTGGATCAAATCAGGGGGTAGGCTATGGCTACACCTTC
TRBJ1-1 TRBV29-1 . . CSVVRPRQNTEAFF TGCAGCGTTGTTAGGCCGCGACAGAACACTGAAGCTTTCTTT
TRBJ2-7 TRBV9 . . CASSPEDSYYEQYF TGTGCCAGCAGCCCCGAGGACAGTTACTACGAGCAGTACTTC
TRBJ1-2 TRBV19 . TRBD1 CASSIWDRVTGYTF TGTGCCAGTAGTATTTGGGACAGAGTGACGGGCTACACCTTC
TRBJ2-1 TRBV2 few TRBD2 CASSGTSGSEQFF TGTGCCAGCAGCGGGACTAGCGGGAGTGAGCAGTTCTTC
TRBJ2-7 TRBV12-5 . . CASGPDNYEQYF TGTGCTAGTGGTCCCGACAACTACGAGCAGTACTTC
TRBJ1-3 TRBV29-1 . . CSVEGGPIGTGNTIYF TGCAGCGTTGAAGGAGGCCCCATAGGAACTGGAAACACCATATATTTT
TRBJ2-3 TRBV5-4 . TRBD2 CASSATSGRATDTQYF TGTGCCAGCAGCGCGACTAGCGGGAGGGCCACAGATACGCAGTATTTT
TRBJ1-4 TRBV2 . . CASTIPDRRNEKLFF TGTGCCAGCACCATACCAGACAGACGAAATGAAAAACTGTTTTTT
TRBJ2-7 TRBV5-6 once . CASSSFTAPLDSYEQYF TGTGCCAGCAGCTCCTTTACTGCCCCACTAGACTCCTACGAGCAGTACTTC
TRBJ1-1 TRBV6-5 . . CASRVGTPNTEAFF TGTGCCAGCAGAGTCGGGACACCGAACACTGAAGCTTTCTTT
TRBJ2-3 TRBV18 once TRBD2 CASSALAGGEDTQYF TGTGCCAGCTCAGCACTAGCGGGAGGGGAAGATACGCAGTATTTT
TRBJ1-2 TRBV2 . . CASSEARQEYGYTF TGTGCCAGCAGTGAAGCGCGACAGGAGTATGGCTACACCTTC
TRBJ1-2 TRBV20-1 . . CSVEGYGYTF TGCAGTGTGGAGGGATATGGCTACACCTTC
TRBJ1-6 TRBV7-9 few TRBD1 CASSSRDRGGSPLHF TGTGCCAGCAGCTCCCGGGACAGGGGTGGTTCACCCCTCCACTTT
TRBJ2-5 TRBV28 . TRBD2 CASRNLAAEFGTQYF TGTGCCAGCAGAAACCTAGCGGCTGAATTCGGGACCCAGTACTTC
TRBJ1-1 TRBV27 . . CASSLYGGLNTEAFF TGTGCCAGCAGTTTATACGGGGGGTTGAACACTGAAGCTTTCTTT
TRBJ1-6 TRBV7-2 . . CASSLNRQQGNSPLHF TGTGCCAGCAGCTTAAACAGGCAACAGGGTAATTCACCCCTCCACTTT
TRBJ1-1 TRBV7-9 . TRBD1 CASSFGDSANTEAFF TGTGCCAGCAGCTTTGGGGACAGCGCGAACACTGAAGCTTTCTTT
TRBJ2-5 TRBV5-6 . TRBD2 CASSLAPSGRAGETQYF TGTGCCAGCAGCTTGGCCCCTAGCGGGAGGGCCGGAGAGACCCAGTACTTC